Listed below are T cell receptor beta chains from one sample, sequenced in a study of identical twins. TCRdb ran MiXCR on the 5' RACE reads and lists one entry per CDR3 protein. The top ten clones hold about 1.5% of a sample with hundreds of thousands of distinct CDR3 sequences, more than 9% of them seen once. The same data also contributed to another study, on yellow fever vaccine responses in identical twins.

What was sequenced was PBMCs. The receptors come from a young woman in good health. Both conserved end residues are part of each CDR3. The D gene is left open where the match is weak. The size field is filled for only some rows; it gives once, few, many or a size class.

d_call: NA
v_call: TRBV24-1
clone_size: NA
j_call: TRBJ2-1
cdr3_nt: TGTGCCACCAGGGACAACTACAATGAGCAGTTCTTC
cdr3_aa: CATRDNYNEQFF

d_call: NA
v_call: TRBV20-1
clone_size: few
j_call: TRBJ2-5
cdr3_nt: TGCAGTGCTAGTGTGGGGCCGAAAGGGACCCAGTACTTC
cdr3_aa: CSASVGPKGTQYF

d_call: NA
v_call: TRBV12-5
clone_size: NA
j_call: TRBJ1-5
cdr3_nt: TGTGCTAGTGGTTTGAACTCGGGCAATCAGCCCCAGCATTTT
cdr3_aa: CASGLNSGNQPQHF

d_call: TRBD2
v_call: TRBV6-4
clone_size: NA
j_call: TRBJ2-3
cdr3_nt: TGTGCCAGCAGTGGTGCTAGCGGGGGGAGCACAGATACGCAGTATTTT
cdr3_aa: CASSGASGGSTDTQYF

d_call: NA
v_call: TRBV3-1
clone_size: many
j_call: TRBJ2-3
cdr3_nt: TGTGCCAGCAGCCAACCCAGCACAGATACGCAGTATTTT
cdr3_aa: CASSQPSTDTQYF

d_call: TRBD1
v_call: TRBV18
clone_size: few
j_call: TRBJ2-3
cdr3_nt: TGTGCCAGCTCACCTTGGACAGGGGAGGGCACAGATACGCAGTATTTT
cdr3_aa: CASSPWTGEGTDTQYF

d_call: NA
v_call: TRBV5-1
clone_size: NA
j_call: TRBJ2-7
cdr3_nt: TGCGCCAGCAGCTTTCCAACAGGGAGCTCCTACGAGCAGTACTTC
cdr3_aa: CASSFPTGSSYEQYF

d_call: TRBD1
v_call: TRBV29-1
clone_size: many
j_call: TRBJ1-2
cdr3_nt: TGCAGCGCCGCCGGTGGGACAGGCTATGGCTACACCTTC
cdr3_aa: CSAAGGTGYGYTF

d_call: NA
v_call: TRBV12-3/TRBV12-4
clone_size: few
j_call: TRBJ2-2
cdr3_nt: TGTGCCAGCAGTTTATCAGCCTACCGGGCCTTGAACACCGGGGAGCTGTTTTTT
cdr3_aa: CASSLSAYRALNTGELFF

d_call: NA
v_call: TRBV12-3/TRBV12-4
clone_size: many
j_call: TRBJ2-1
cdr3_nt: TGTGCCAGCAGTCTGGGGTATGAGCAGTTCTTC
cdr3_aa: CASSLGYEQFF

d_call: NA
v_call: TRBV20-1
clone_size: NA
j_call: TRBJ2-7
cdr3_nt: TGCAGTGCTAGAGATAAAGGGGGTCCCTACGAGCAGTACTTC
cdr3_aa: CSARDKGGPYEQYF

d_call: NA
v_call: TRBV6-5
clone_size: few
j_call: TRBJ1-4
cdr3_nt: TGTGCCAGCAGTTACGGGCCTGAGGAGGATCTGTTTTTT
cdr3_aa: CASSYGPEEDLFF

d_call: NA
v_call: TRBV29-1
clone_size: NA
j_call: TRBJ1-1
cdr3_nt: TGCAGCGTTGAAGCTCGGTTGGGGAACACTGAAGCTTTCTTT
cdr3_aa: CSVEARLGNTEAFF

d_call: NA
v_call: TRBV28
clone_size: NA
j_call: TRBJ2-7
cdr3_nt: TGTGCCAGCAGTTTTAGTGACAGGAAAGCTTACGAGCAGTACTTC
cdr3_aa: CASSFSDRKAYEQYF

d_call: TRBD2
v_call: TRBV12-3/TRBV12-4
clone_size: few
j_call: TRBJ2-5
cdr3_nt: TGTGCCAGCAGACAGGGACTAGCAAGGGAGACCCAGTACTTC
cdr3_aa: CASRQGLARETQYF

d_call: TRBD1
v_call: TRBV10-1
clone_size: few
j_call: TRBJ2-1
cdr3_nt: TGCGCCAGCGAGAGGGACAGGGGGAATGAGCAGTTCTTC
cdr3_aa: CASERDRGNEQFF

d_call: TRBD2
v_call: TRBV5-5
clone_size: NA
j_call: TRBJ2-4
cdr3_nt: TGTGCCAGCAGCACTATACTAGCGGGGGTAAAAAACATTCAGTACTTC
cdr3_aa: CASSTILAGVKNIQYF

d_call: TRBD1
v_call: TRBV28
clone_size: NA
j_call: TRBJ2-7
cdr3_nt: TGTGCCAGCAGTCCATTACGCGGGACAGGGGGATCCTACGAGCAGTACTTC
cdr3_aa: CASSPLRGTGGSYEQYF

d_call: TRBD1
v_call: TRBV15
clone_size: few
j_call: TRBJ2-5
cdr3_nt: TGTGCCACCAGCAGTCCACCCACAGGGGGCGCGGAGACCCAGTACTTC
cdr3_aa: CATSSPPTGGAETQYF

d_call: TRBD1
v_call: TRBV7-9
clone_size: few
j_call: TRBJ2-7
cdr3_nt: TGTGCCAGCAGCTTAGCCATTACAGGGGAGAGCTCCTACGAGCAGTACTTC
cdr3_aa: CASSLAITGESSYEQYF

d_call: NA
v_call: TRBV3-1
clone_size: many
j_call: TRBJ1-2
cdr3_nt: TGTGCCAGCAGCCAAGATATAGAGGGAAATGGCTACACCTTC
cdr3_aa: CASSQDIEGNGYTF

d_call: NA
v_call: TRBV6-1
clone_size: NA
j_call: TRBJ2-5
cdr3_nt: TGTGCCAGCAGTCCCGGAGGGGGCGGGGAGACCCAGTACTTC
cdr3_aa: CASSPGGGGETQYF

d_call: NA
v_call: TRBV5-1
clone_size: many
j_call: TRBJ2-3
cdr3_nt: TGCGCCAGCAGCTTTACCGGGTCCCTGAGAAGCACAGATACGCAGTATTTT
cdr3_aa: CASSFTGSLRSTDTQYF

d_call: NA
v_call: TRBV28
clone_size: few
j_call: TRBJ2-4
cdr3_nt: TGTGCCAGCAGGAGGGACTCCCGCACATTAGCCAAAAACATTCAGTACTTC
cdr3_aa: CASRRDSRTLAKNIQYF

d_call: NA
v_call: TRBV7-3
clone_size: few
j_call: TRBJ2-1
cdr3_nt: TGTGCCAGCAGCTCTCCCAGAACTCCCTACAATGAGCAGTTCTTC
cdr3_aa: CASSSPRTPYNEQFF

d_call: NA
v_call: TRBV5-5
clone_size: once
j_call: TRBJ2-3
cdr3_nt: TGTGCCAGCAGCTCGAACCCGGCCACAGGGACAGATACGCAGTATTTT
cdr3_aa: CASSSNPATGTDTQYF

d_call: TRBD1
v_call: TRBV5-1
clone_size: few
j_call: TRBJ2-1
cdr3_nt: TGCGCCAGCAGCTTGGGGCGACAGGGCAATGAGCAGTTCTTC
cdr3_aa: CASSLGRQGNEQFF

d_call: NA
v_call: TRBV12-3/TRBV12-4
clone_size: many
j_call: TRBJ1-2
cdr3_nt: TGTGCCAGCAGTTTACAACAGGTGCATGGCTACACCTTC
cdr3_aa: CASSLQQVHGYTF

d_call: TRBD1
v_call: TRBV24-1
clone_size: NA
j_call: TRBJ2-3
cdr3_nt: TGTGCCACCAGTGATCCGGGACAGGGGTGGGATACGCAGTATTTT
cdr3_aa: CATSDPGQGWDTQYF

d_call: NA
v_call: TRBV24-1
clone_size: few
j_call: TRBJ2-3
cdr3_nt: TGTGCCACCAGTGGTCCGGTCCGAACAGATACGCAGTATTTT
cdr3_aa: CATSGPVRTDTQYF

d_call: TRBD2
v_call: TRBV7-9
clone_size: NA
j_call: TRBJ2-3
cdr3_nt: TGTGCCAGCAGCTTAATCGTAACTAGCGGGACAGATACGCAGTATTTT
cdr3_aa: CASSLIVTSGTDTQYF

d_call: TRBD2
v_call: TRBV6-1
clone_size: few
j_call: TRBJ2-3
cdr3_nt: TGTGCCAGCACTGGACTAGCGGGGTCCGCAGATACGCAGTATTTT
cdr3_aa: CASTGLAGSADTQYF

d_call: TRBD2
v_call: TRBV24-1
clone_size: many
j_call: TRBJ2-2
cdr3_nt: TGTGCCACCAGTGACACGGGACTAGCAAACACCGGGGAGCTGTTTTTT
cdr3_aa: CATSDTGLANTGELFF

d_call: TRBD2
v_call: TRBV10-3
clone_size: NA
j_call: TRBJ2-5
cdr3_nt: TGTGCCATCAGCCTAGCGGGAGGCAGGGAAGAGACCCAGTACTTC
cdr3_aa: CAISLAGGREETQYF

d_call: NA
v_call: TRBV6-1
clone_size: NA
j_call: TRBJ1-1
cdr3_nt: TGTGCCAGCAGTGAAATTCGGAGCACTGAAGCTTTCTTT
cdr3_aa: CASSEIRSTEAFF

d_call: TRBD1
v_call: TRBV2
clone_size: few
j_call: TRBJ1-5
cdr3_nt: TGTGCCAGCAGTGCGGGACAGAAAACCTATAGCAATCAGCCCCAGCATTTT
cdr3_aa: CASSAGQKTYSNQPQHF

d_call: NA
v_call: TRBV29-1
clone_size: few
j_call: TRBJ2-3
cdr3_nt: TGCAGCGGCTGGGACTTTCGCACAGATACGCAGTATTTT
cdr3_aa: CSGWDFRTDTQYF

d_call: NA
v_call: TRBV5-1
clone_size: few
j_call: TRBJ2-4
cdr3_nt: TGCGCCAGCAGCTTGGTGGTGGGCTACGCCAAAAACATTCAGTACTTC
cdr3_aa: CASSLVVGYAKNIQYF

d_call: NA
v_call: TRBV6-1
clone_size: NA
j_call: TRBJ1-1
cdr3_nt: TGTGCCAGCAGTGAAGCCGCAGGGAGATACACTGAAGCTTTCTTT
cdr3_aa: CASSEAAGRYTEAFF

d_call: NA
v_call: TRBV14
clone_size: few
j_call: TRBJ2-2
cdr3_nt: TGTGCCAGCAGCCAACACGTATGGACCGGGGAGCTGTTTTTT
cdr3_aa: CASSQHVWTGELFF

d_call: NA
v_call: TRBV10-2
clone_size: few
j_call: TRBJ1-2
cdr3_nt: TGCGCCAGCAGTGAGTACAACGTACAGGGAATAGGAGGCTACACCTTC
cdr3_aa: CASSEYNVQGIGGYTF

d_call: NA
v_call: TRBV4-1
clone_size: NA
j_call: TRBJ1-1
cdr3_nt: TGCGCCAGCAGCCACCCTCCCGGGGCAGGGACCGACACTGAAGCTTTCTTT
cdr3_aa: CASSHPPGAGTDTEAFF

d_call: NA
v_call: TRBV7-8
clone_size: NA
j_call: TRBJ2-5
cdr3_nt: TGTGCCAGCAGCTTACATCAGGGGCCCCAAGAGACCCAGTACTTC
cdr3_aa: CASSLHQGPQETQYF

d_call: TRBD2
v_call: TRBV15
clone_size: NA
j_call: TRBJ2-5
cdr3_nt: TGTGCCACCAGCCCCCCCGCGGGAGAGGGCCAAGAGACCCAGTACTTC
cdr3_aa: CATSPPAGEGQETQYF

d_call: NA
v_call: TRBV12-3/TRBV12-4
clone_size: few
j_call: TRBJ2-7
cdr3_nt: TGTGCCAGCAGTTTAGCGCTCGGTGGAGCGGGCGAGCAGTACTTC
cdr3_aa: CASSLALGGAGEQYF

d_call: NA
v_call: TRBV28
clone_size: many
j_call: TRBJ2-2
cdr3_nt: TGTGCCAGCAGTTGGTTGTACACCGACGGGGAGCTGTTTTTT
cdr3_aa: CASSWLYTDGELFF

d_call: TRBD1
v_call: TRBV6-2/TRBV6-3
clone_size: NA
j_call: TRBJ2-1
cdr3_nt: TGTGCCAGCAGACAGGGGACAGGGCCCTACAATGAGCAGTTCTTC
cdr3_aa: CASRQGTGPYNEQFF